The 27 T cell receptor beta chains below all came from one sample that was sequenced in a study of T cell responses to AZD1222 COVID-19 vaccine. Profiled with immunoSEQ multiplex PCR; TCRdb holds only in-frame clones, not every one. The repertoire has 120,000 or so clones, about nine tenths of them found once; the top ten carry 7.2%. The starting material was peripheral blood, obtained on day 0 of AZD1222 vaccination. These receptors all stem from an adult in good health.

The V call is TRBV6-1, the J call TRBJ1-2; D might be TRBD1 (5 bases). Trimming removed 5 bases from V and 5 bases from J, with 15 bases in between. In germline, CDR1 is MNHNS, CDR2 SASEGT. The CDR3 runs 14 residues. CDR3 sequence: CASSSETAEYGYTF. CDR3 sequence (DNA): TGTGCCAGCAGTTCCGAGACAGCAGAATATGGCTACACCTTC.

The V call is TRBV21-1, the J call TRBJ2-2. TRBV21-1 is given as a pseudogene. The CDR3 covers 16 residues. The CDR3 region has the DNA TGTGCCAGCAGCAAAGCGCTATCTCAGGGACCCGGGGAGCTGTTTTTT. Protein product: CASSKALSQGPGELFF.

The chain uses TRBV12-3 or TRBV12-4 and TRBJ1-1; TRBD1 aligns across 7 bases. The CDR3 runs 12 residues. V shed 5 bases and J 11 bases; nucleotides not matched to a gene: 8. The CDR3 bases are TGTGCCAGCAGTGGACAGGCCTATGGGGCTTTCTTT. It translates to CASSGQAYGAFF.

This chain joins TRBV7-2 and TRBJ1-1; 8 bases agree with TRBD1. The CDR3 has 13 residues. V trimming: 3 bases; J trimming: 5 bases; junction bases outside the gene matches: 2. Germline V gives CDR1 SGHTA, CDR2 FQGNSA. The CDR3 protein is CASSLDRETEAFF. The CDR3 region has the DNA TGTGCCAGCAGCTTGGACAGGGAAACTGAAGCTTTCTTT.

The V gene is TRBV2, the J gene TRBJ2-7; D ambiguous. This CDR3 has 10 residues. CDR1 is SNHLY and CDR2 is FYNNEI in the germline V gene. V lost 6 bases and J lost 2, with 2 bases in between. This chain's CDR3 is CASSTYEQYF. The DNA of the CDR3 is TGTGCCAGCAGCACCTACGAGCAGTACTTC. The full variable domain, rest sourced from reference TRBV2 and TRBJ2-7, is EPEVTQTPSHQVTQMGQEVILRCVPISNHLYFYWYRQILGQKVEFLVSFYNNEISEKSEIFDDQFSVERPDGSNFTLKIRSTKLEDSAMYFCASSTYEQYFGPGTRLTVT.

CDR3 amino acids: CASSLRPNEKLFF. DNA of the CDR3: TGTGCCAGCAGTTTAAGGCCTAATGAAAAACTGTTTTTT. The chain joins TRBV27 to TRBJ1-4, with no clear D. Germline V CDR1 and CDR2: MNHEY, SMNVEV (reference sequence). The CDR3 loop spans 13 amino acids. V lost 2 bases to trimming and J lost 3 bases, with 4 bases between them.

This chain joins TRBV9 and TRBJ2-1; 15 bases fit TRBD2. This CDR3 comprises 17 residues. CDR1 and CDR2 (germline): SGDLS, YYNGEE. J gave up 1 base and V 3 bases, and 2 bases lay outside the gene matches. The CDR3 coding sequence is TGTGCCAGCAGCGGGACTAGCGGGAGGGGGTCCTACAATGAGCAGTTCTTC. This translates into CASSGTSGRGSYNEQFF.

This clone was seen only a few times. V usage is TRBV5-6 and J usage is TRBJ2-7; the D is unclear. The V and J ends lost 4 bases and 3 bases respectively, with 5 bases between them. The germline CDR1 and CDR2 sequences are SGHDT and YYEEEE. The CDR3 sequence is 11 residues long. The CDR3 is CASSRNYEQYF. As DNA, the CDR3 is TGTGCCAGCAGCAGAAACTACGAGCAGTACTTC.

J is TRBJ2-7 and V is TRBV19, with 13 bases fitting TRBD2. From germline, CDR1 is LNHDA and CDR2 SQIVND (reference sequence). V was pared by 5 bases and J by 6 bases, with 10 bases of the junction left unmatched. The CDR3 has 16 residues. CDR3 sequence (DNA): TGTGCCAGTAGTGTCCCCCACGGACTAGCGGGAGCCGAGCAGTACTTC. Translation: CASSVPHGLAGAEQYF.

This rearrangement joins TRBV12-3 or TRBV12-4 to TRBJ1-4; D is ambiguous. The germline V and J ends were trimmed by 6 bases and 5 bases, with 4 bases remaining between them. CDR3 size: 11 residues. CDR3 coding DNA: TGTGCCAGCAGGGAGAATGAAAAACTGTTTTTT. The encoded protein is CASRENEKLFF.

The gene calls are TRBV28 and TRBJ1-2, with a weak D call TRBD1 (6 bases). The germline V gene has CDR1 MDHEN and CDR2 SYDVKM. This CDR3 has 13 amino acids. Trimming cost V 5 bases and J 8 bases, with 15 bases left between them. This CDR3 reads CASSNTGRGGYTF. CDR3 bases: TGTGCCAGCAGTAACACAGGGAGAGGAGGCTACACCTTC.

This chain joins TRBV28 and TRBJ1-2; D gene uncertain. Trimming took 2 bases from V and 5 from J, leaving 12 bases between them. CDR3 length: 14 residues. The germline gives CDR1 MDHEN, CDR2 SYDVKM. The CDR3 sequence: CASSLTENRYGYTF. DNA for the CDR3: TGTGCCAGCAGTTTAACGGAAAACCGATATGGCTACACCTTC.

The rearrangement joins TRBV6-6 to TRBJ2-2; D is uncertain. CDR3 size: 12 residues. CDR1 is MNHNY, CDR2 SVGAGI, per germline (reference sequence). V was shortened by 8 bases and J by 1 base, with 5 bases between the two germline ends. CDR3 nucleotides: TGTGCCAGCGCAGAGAACACCGGGGAGCTGTTTTTT. Protein product: CASAENTGELFF.

The chain has TRBV12-3 or TRBV12-4 and TRBJ2-7; 7 bases are shared with TRBD1. CDR3 length equals 13 residues. V lost 5 bases to trimming and J lost 7 bases; unmatched junction nucleotides: 8. Here the CDR3 DNA reads TGTGCCAGCAGTCCGACAGGGCTAGGGGAGCAGTACTTC. Its protein product is CASSPTGLGEQYF.

The chain joins TRBV19 to TRBJ2-3; weak D call: TRBD1 (6 bases). V lost 5 bases and J lost 3, with 15 bases in between. CDR1 LNHDA and CDR2 SQIVND come from the germline V gene (reference sequence). This CDR3 has 15 residues. The CDR3 region has the DNA TGTGCCAGTAGTTTGGGACACGGAAATACAGATACGCAGTATTTT. Translating gives CASSLGHGNTDTQYF.

This clone was seen only a few times. The chain has TRBV19 and TRBJ2-1; 9 bases agree with TRBD1. CDR1 and CDR2 from the germline V gene are LNHDA and SQIVND (reference sequence). J was trimmed by 7 bases and V by 8 bases; bases with no gene match: 6. The CDR3 runs to 13 residues. The CDR3 loop reads CASGQGTGNEQFF. The CDR3 DNA is TGTGCCAGTGGACAGGGGACCGGGAATGAGCAGTTCTTC.

The chain is built from TRBV3-1 (or the pseudogene TRBV3-2) and TRBJ2-3; 11 bases map to TRBD2. Germline lookup yields CDR1 LGHDT and CDR2 YNNKEL (reference sequence). CDR3 length: 15 amino acids. V was clipped by 4 bases and J by 4 bases; unmatched bases: 4. CDR3 sequence (DNA): TGTGCCAGCAGCCTTACTAGCGGGAGAGCAGATACGCAGTATTTT. Protein sequence: CASSLTSGRADTQYF.

This chain connects TRBV30 to TRBJ2-3; D tentatively fits TRBD1 or TRBD2 (5 bases each). The CDR3 spans 14 residues. Germline assignment: CDR1 GTSNPN and CDR2 SVGIG (reference sequence). Trimming left V 5 bases short and J 4 bases short, with 16 bases between. The CDR3 protein is CAWGNGANADTQYF. CDR3 coding DNA: TGTGCCTGGGGGAACGGGGCCAACGCAGATACGCAGTATTTT.

This rearrangement joins TRBV12-3 or TRBV12-4 to TRBJ1-4, with a tentative D call TRBD1 (5 bases). V lost 7 bases and J lost 5, with 8 bases in between. CDR3 length: 12 residues. CDR3 residues: CASKRGNEKLFF. For the CDR3, the DNA is TGTGCCAGCAAGCGGGGGAATGAAAAACTGTTTTTT.

The chain links TRBV30 to TRBJ2-1; D gene ambiguous. The CDR3 contains 13 residues. Germline CDR1 is GTSNPN and CDR2 is SVGIG (reference sequence). CDR3 sequence (DNA): TGTTCGGTTCATCGTGGGGCCTACAATGAGCAGTTCTTC. Its translation is CSVHRGAYNEQFF.

CDR3 DNA: TGTGCCAGCAGTAGGGCAGACACCCCTAGAAAGGATGGCTACACCTTC. Translation: CASSRADTPRKDGYTF. This sequence joins TRBV28 and TRBJ1-2; D is undetermined. V was cut by 5 bases and J by 6 bases, with 22 bases left in between. The germline gives CDR1 MDHEN, CDR2 SYDVKM. CDR3 length: 16 residues.

This rearrangement joins TRBV19 to TRBJ2-1; 9 nucleotides line up with TRBD2. In germline, CDR1 is LNHDA, CDR2 SQIVND (reference sequence). The trim removed 6 bases at V and 7 bases at J, leaving 16 bases unmatched. This CDR3 comprises 17 residues. CDR3 residues: CASSKGVAGASMNEQFF. Here the CDR3 DNA reads TGTGCCAGTAGCAAGGGGGTAGCGGGAGCTAGTATGAATGAGCAGTTCTTC.

This chain uses TRBV14 with TRBJ2-1, with D unresolved. CDR3 size: 11 residues. Germline lookup yields CDR1 SGHDN and CDR2 FVKESK. The V gene lost 1 base and the J gene lost 12 bases, with 7 bases spanning the gap. In DNA, the CDR3 is TGTGCCAGCAGCCAAGCTAGAGGGCAGTTCTTC. Translating gives CASSQARGQFF.

The gene calls are TRBV10-2 and TRBJ2-7; 11 bases match TRBD2. The germline V gene encodes CDR1 WSHSY and CDR2 SAAADI. The junction had 7 bases not matched to a gene; V was cut back by 6 bases and J by 6 bases. This CDR3 region has 14 residues. This chain's CDR3 is CASSVAGGPGEQYF. Written as DNA, the CDR3 is TGCGCCAGCAGCGTAGCGGGAGGGCCGGGCGAGCAGTACTTC.

The chain joins TRBV28 to TRBJ1-1; TRBD1 agrees at 7 bases. V shed 6 bases, J shed 5 bases, and the junction held 9 bases outside the gene matches. The CDR3 has 14 amino acids. CDR1 is MDHEN, CDR2 SYDVKM, per germline. CDR3 sequence reads: CASSLGQLRTEAFF. CDR3 bases: TGTGCCAGCAGCCTGGGACAGTTAAGGACTGAAGCTTTCTTT.

V gene TRBV24-1 combines with J gene TRBJ2-7; weak D call: TRBD2 (6 bases). This CDR3 has 13 amino acids. Trimming removed 6 bases from V and 8 bases from J, with 16 bases in between. Germline V gene data show CDR1 as KGHDR and CDR2 as SFDVKD. The CDR3 coding sequence is TGTGCCACCAGTTCTGGAGGGGTGGGGAAGCAGTACTTC. It specifies CATSSGGVGKQYF.

The chain links TRBV6-5 to TRBJ2-7, with D uncertain. The germline gives CDR1 MNHEY, CDR2 SVGAGI. The CDR3 has 13 residues. Trimming removed 6 bases from V and 5 bases from J, with 14 bases in between. This chain's CDR3 is CASRRIRAHEQYF. CDR3 nucleotide sequence: TGTGCCAGCAGGCGAATTCGAGCGCACGAGCAGTACTTC.